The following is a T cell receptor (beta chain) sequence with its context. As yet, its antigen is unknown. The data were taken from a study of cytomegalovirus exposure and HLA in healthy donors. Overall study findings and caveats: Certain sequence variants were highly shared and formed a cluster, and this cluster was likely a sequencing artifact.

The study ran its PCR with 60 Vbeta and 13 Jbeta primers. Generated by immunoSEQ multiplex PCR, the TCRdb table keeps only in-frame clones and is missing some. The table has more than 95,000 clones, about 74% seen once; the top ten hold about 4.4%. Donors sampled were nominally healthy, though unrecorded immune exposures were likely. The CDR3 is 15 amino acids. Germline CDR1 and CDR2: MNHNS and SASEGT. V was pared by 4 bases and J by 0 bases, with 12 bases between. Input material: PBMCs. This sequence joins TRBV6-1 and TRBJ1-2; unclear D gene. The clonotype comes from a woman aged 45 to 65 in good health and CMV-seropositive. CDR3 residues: CASSAKSPSNYGYTF. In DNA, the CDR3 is TGTGCCAGCAGTGCTAAGTCCCCCTCTAACTATGGCTACACCTTC.